One T cell receptor beta chain is described in this entry. Its antigen remains unidentified. This entry belongs to a study of T cell responses to AZD1222 COVID-19 vaccine. Trimming removed 4 bases at V and 4 bases at J, with 7 bases between. The germline gives CDR1 DFQATT, CDR2 SNEGSKA (reference sequence). CDR3 length: 11 amino acids. Study outcomes and limitations: When two AZD1222 doses had been given, Spike-specific TCR breadth and depth rose. There were mostly white British donors and more females than males, and clonal diversity was possibly underestimated. Spike-spanning, vaccine-associated CD4 TCRs were dominant at 160-218 and 743-854.

The data were produced by immunoSEQ multiplex PCR, yet TCRdb's version contains in-frame clones alone and is incomplete. The sample shows 100,000 or so clones, around 76% of them seen only once. The chain has TRBV20-1 and TRBJ1-2; no firm D call. This sequence originates from an adult in good health. The sample was peripheral blood, taken on day 0 of AZD1222 vaccination. Here the CDR3 reads CSAKALYGYTF. The CDR3 DNA reads TGCAGTGCTAAGGCACTCTATGGCTACACCTTC.